This TCR beta chain was identified during a study of cytomegalovirus exposure and HLA in healthy donors. The J segment lost 4 bases and the V segment lost 5 bases, leaving 9 bases of the junction unmatched. This CDR3 comprises 15 residues. The germline V gene has CDR1 SEHNR and CDR2 FQNEAQ (reference sequence). Both 60 Vbeta primers and 13 Jbeta primers went into the PCR. Clones were sequenced by immunoSEQ multiplex PCR, and TCRdb holds only the in-frame ones, with some missing. Among some 160,000 clones listed, about 78% were seen once. Sequenced input: PBMCs. The clonotype was recovered from a man in his forties in good health and CMV-seronegative. The chain joins TRBV7-9 to TRBJ2-7; 9 bases are shared with TRBD1. The CDR3 region has the DNA TGTGCCAGCAGCCCTAGGGACAGGGCGCTTTACGAGCAGTACTTC. This encodes CASSPRDRALYEQYF. The whole variable domain, filled in from reference TRBV7-9 and TRBJ2-7, reads DTGVSQNPRHKITKRGQNVTFRCDPISEHNRLYWYRQTLGQGPEFLTYFQNEAQLEKSRLLSDRFSAERPKGSFSTLEIQRTEQGDSAMYLCASSPRDRALYEQYFGPGTRLTVT.